The 8 T cell receptor beta chains reported below all come from one sample, sequenced in a study of response to subunit inactivated influenza vaccine. TCRdb re-analysed the RT-PCR reads in MiXCR, keeping a single row per CDR3 protein. The data hold a few hundred thousand distinct CDR3 sequences, with approximately 10% observed a single time. The sample also formed part of further work on T cells expressing NK-cell markers. From that paper: Libraries used 5'RACE template switching adding universal primer site and UMIs.

The sequencing used PBMCs from blood, collected on the day of vaccination. Every receptor here comes from a man in his fifties or sixties who received an inactivated influenza vaccine.

This chain links TRBV5-1 with TRBJ2-7; D remains unclear. Looked up from germline, CDR1 is SGHRS and CDR2 is YFSETQ. The ends were cut back, 5 bases at V and 2 bases at J, with 11 bases in the middle. This CDR3 is built from 13 residues. The CDR3 sequence: CASRVFGTYEQYF. The CDR3, as DNA: TGCGCCAGCAGAGTTTTTGGAACCTACGAGCAGTACTTC.

This chain links TRBV6-7 with TRBJ2-5, with D perhaps matching TRBD2 (5 bases). TRBV6-7 is known as an ORF, though its function is uncertain. The V end lost 6 bases, the J end lost 5 bases, and 19 bases lay between the germline ends. This CDR3 contains 15 residues. CDR3 sequence reads: CASSHRRASGETQYF. CDR3 coding DNA: TGTGCCAGCAGCCACCGAAGGGCGTCGGGGGAGACCCAGTACTTC.

This chain links TRBV6-2 or TRBV6-3 with TRBJ1-5; no firm D call. Germline CDR1 reads MNHEY; CDR2 reads SVGEGT. CDR3 length: 15 amino acids. The ends were cut back, 5 bases at V and 1 base at J, with 12 bases in the middle. The DNA for the CDR3 is TGTGCCAGCAGTCGGAACCTTGAAAGCAATCAGCCCCAGCATTTT. Amino acids: CASSRNLESNQPQHF.

In this sample, this clonotype turned up many times. The chain is built from TRBV12-3 or TRBV12-4 and TRBJ2-2; D uncertain. The CDR3 extends over 15 amino acids. With 6 bases removed from V and 4 bases from J, the gap between germline ends came to 15 bases. Written as DNA, the CDR3 is TGTGCCAGCAGCCGGGCCGCAGTAGGCACCGGGGAGCTGTTTTTT. It translates to CASSRAAVGTGELFF.

This clonotype was found a few times. This chain connects TRBV7-9 to TRBJ1-4; no firm D call. CDR1 is SEHNR, CDR2 FQNEAQ, per germline (reference sequence). With 5 bases removed from V and 2 bases from J, the gap between germline ends came to 15 bases. The CDR3 extends over 16 amino acids. As DNA, the CDR3 is TGTGCCAGCAGCCCGCGTTGGGAAGCGACTAATGAAAAACTGTTTTTT. Amino acids: CASSPRWEATNEKLFF.

This clonotype was detected a few times. This chain connects TRBV18 to TRBJ2-2; the match to TRBD2 covers 11 bases. Germline trimming cut 2 bases from V and 4 bases from J; bases unmatched to any gene: 3. This CDR3 contains 16 residues. CDR1 and CDR2 (germline): KGHSH, LQKENI. The DNA for the CDR3 is TGTGCCAGCTCACCAAGCCTAGCGGGAGGCACCGGGGAGCTGTTTTTT. Protein: CASSPSLAGGTGELFF.

This clonotype was detected a few times. The genes are TRBV24-1 and TRBJ2-3, with 7 bases matching TRBD1. Per the germline V gene, CDR1 is KGHDR and CDR2 is SFDVKD. The CDR3 extends over 15 amino acids. V was clipped by 7 bases and J by 9 bases; unmatched bases: 15. The CDR3 DNA reads as TGTGCCACCAGAGACTCCAGGGGGAGCGTGGGCACGCAGTATTTT. It translates to CATRDSRGSVGTQYF.

There are a few counts of this clonotype. An end of the junction does not agree with germline; a read error may underlie this. The chain uses TRBV10-2 and TRBJ1-1; D is uncertain. The CDR3 is 15 amino acids. Germline lookup yields CDR1 WSHSY and CDR2 SAAADI. Here the CDR3 reads CASTEYILVNTEAFF. The CDR3 DNA follows: TGCGCCAGCACTGAGTACATCCTGGTGAACACTGAAGCTTTCTTT.